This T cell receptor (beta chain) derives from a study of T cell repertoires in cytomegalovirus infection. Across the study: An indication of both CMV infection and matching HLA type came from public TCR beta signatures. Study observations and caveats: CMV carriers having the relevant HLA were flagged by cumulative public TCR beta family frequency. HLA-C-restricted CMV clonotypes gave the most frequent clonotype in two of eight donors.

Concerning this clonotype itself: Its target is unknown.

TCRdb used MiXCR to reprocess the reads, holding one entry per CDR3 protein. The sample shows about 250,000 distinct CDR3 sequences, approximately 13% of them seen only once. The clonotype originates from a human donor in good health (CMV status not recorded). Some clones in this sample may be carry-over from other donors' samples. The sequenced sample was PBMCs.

The CDR3 sequence is CSVMAGNTEAFF. The DNA for the CDR3 is TGCAGCGTTATGGCAGGGAACACTGAAGCTTTCTTT. The chain carries TRBV29-1 and TRBJ1-1; the D is unclear. Germline-derived CDR1 and CDR2 are SQVTM and ANQGSEA. The CDR3 covers 12 residues. Trimming cost V 5 bases and J 1 base, with 8 bases left between them.